The rows below give T cell receptor beta chains drawn from one sample of a study of blood T cell repertoires in COVID-19. Generated by immunoSEQ multiplex PCR, the TCRdb table keeps only in-frame clones and is missing some. The sample lists about 210,000 clones, roughly 81% occurring once. The sequencing sample was made of peripheral blood. Receptors originate from a woman older than 75 with acute or convalescent COVID-19. Each CDR3 is given with its conserved first and last residue.

J	V	length	CDR3
TRBJ1-3	TRBV4-2	18	CASSQGYWTGVSGNTIYF
TRBJ1-3	TRBV7-2	17	CASSLGSTGALGNTIYF
TRBJ2-2	TRBV7-9	18	CASSPWREAPIFSGELFF
TRBJ2-3	TRBV7-2	14	CATARLAGTDTQYF
TRBJ2-3	TRBV5-1	17	CASSSAVVAGLVDTQYF
TRBJ1-1	TRBV5-6	15	CASSLETGWDTEAFF
TRBJ2-5	TRBV7-2	13	CASSFRGEETQYF
TRBJ2-3	TRBV24-1	13	CATGQGATDTQYF
TRBJ2-7	TRBV12-3/TRBV12-4	13	CASSKGDRGEQYF
TRBJ2-7	TRBV6-5	14	CASSFTDRDYEQYF
TRBJ2-5	TRBV19	14	CASRTQFSGETQYF
TRBJ2-7	TRBV7-8	13	CASSLNIVYEQYF
TRBJ2-1	TRBV21-1	17	CASSPQTRDRDYNEQFF
TRBJ1-1	TRBV30	13	CAWSRGLNTEAFF
TRBJ1-1	TRBV7-2	17	CASRRKGLRDRSTEAFF
TRBJ2-2	TRBV27	16	CASRSPGQGKTGELFF
TRBJ1-5	TRBV24-1	16	CATSEDTDRKYQPQHF
TRBJ2-3	TRBV24-1	14	CATSDWEGGDTQYF
TRBJ2-6	TRBV7-3	15	CASSFGTAGANVLTF
TRBJ2-7	TRBV18	14	CASSDIAGEGEQYF
TRBJ1-1	TRBV29-1	11	CSGTGFTEAFF
TRBJ1-6	TRBV5-1	14	CASSLGQGGSPLHF
TRBJ2-2	TRBV5-1	15	CASSLAGVLTGELFF
TRBJ2-5	TRBV18	15	CASSRSTGVSETQYF
TRBJ2-7	TRBV19	14	CASSPTGGDYEQYF
TRBJ2-1	TRBV27	16	CASSLFAGGPYNEQFF
TRBJ1-6	TRBV19	13	CASSIGLNSPLHF
TRBJ2-1	TRBV7-9	14	CASSLVTGLAEQFF
TRBJ1-1	TRBV4-2	14	CASSQGTANYEAFF
TRBJ1-5	TRBV20-1	14	CSASTEYSNQPQHF
TRBJ1-2	TRBV6-5	15	CASSYSGSLNYGYTF
TRBJ2-7	TRBV5-1	13	CASSLEGGYEQYF
TRBJ1-1	TRBV12-3/TRBV12-4	13	CASSPPQGAEAFF
TRBJ2-7	TRBV6-6	12	CASKRWGGREYF
TRBJ2-7	TRBV20-1	13	CSASGQGGNEQYF
TRBJ2-7	TRBV2	9	CASGAEQYF
TRBJ2-7	TRBV4-3	15	CASSQVDRGSYEQYF
TRBJ2-7	TRBV10-3	17	CAISESLGAGKSYEQYF
TRBJ2-1	TRBV11-3	13	CASSPNWGAEQFF
TRBJ2-7	TRBV6-4	15	CASSMARTGGYEQYF
TRBJ1-1	TRBV2	13	CASSVRENTEAFF
TRBJ1-1	TRBV5-5	14	CASSLDVVNTEAFF
TRBJ1-1	TRBV27	14	CASRKGQYITEAFF
TRBJ2-2	TRBV7-3	15	CASSRDNLNTGELFF
TRBJ2-2	TRBV6-4	13	CASRGQYTGELFF
TRBJ2-2	TRBV19	16	CASNLPGLAGSGELFF
TRBJ2-2	TRBV7-2	15	CASSLSGRRAGELFF
TRBJ2-2	TRBV9	16	CASSVAGRGSTGELFF
TRBJ2-5	TRBV7-8	11	CASSLRQASYF
TRBJ1-1	TRBV3-1/TRBV3-2	14	CASSQVSGLAEAFF
TRBJ2-1	TRBV5-1	15	CASSFLAGANDEQFF
TRBJ1-2	TRBV25-1	14	CASRGQGANYGYTF
TRBJ1-2	TRBV18	12	CASSRSGDGYTF
TRBJ1-3	TRBV25-1	15	CASTYSAGSGNTIYF
TRBJ1-2	TRBV6-6	14	CASSHTGANYGYTF